Sequencing of this T cell receptor (beta chain) was carried out in a study of blood T cell dynamics during melanoma immunotherapy. Sequencing used immunoSEQ multiplex PCR; TCRdb keeps in-frame clones, though not all of them. The sample lists several thousand clones; about 80% were seen once. This clone was detected only once. Its cognate antigen is unknown. This CDR3 is built from 15 residues. Germline V gene data show CDR1 as SGHTA and CDR2 as FQGNSA. The time point was: pre-treatment baseline. Overall study findings and caveats: Disease-control patients' PBMC repertoires became either more clonal or more diverse at W3.

The source was blood, collected from a patient treated with checkpoint blockade. V gene TRBV7-2 combines with J gene TRBJ2-5; 7 bases map to TRBD2. The J call may not be correct, given that the DNA end is closer to TRBJ2-7. The TCR was taken from a human donor with melanoma. The CDR3 nucleotides read TGTGCCAGCAGCTTTATGCGGGAGCAGGACTACGAGCAGTACTTC. Amino acids: CASSFMREQDYEQYF.